This T cell receptor (beta chain) appears in the sequencing data of a study of cytomegalovirus exposure and HLA in healthy donors. The germline CDR1 and CDR2 sequences are SGHAT and FQNNGV. V lost 5 bases, J lost 5 bases, and 5 bases stayed unmatched. This CDR3 comprises 14 residues. The study ran its PCR with 60 Vbeta and 13 Jbeta primers. Method: immunoSEQ multiplex PCR; TCRdb's copy keeps in-frame clones and lacks some. The data show 200,000 to 300,000 clones, approximately 84% seen once. This receptor was obtained from a woman aged 40 to 50 in good health and CMV-seropositive. Sequencing was done on a sample of PBMCs. V usage is TRBV11-2 and J usage is TRBJ2-7; 11 bases are a match to TRBD2. Here the CDR3 reads CASSVTSGRNEQYF. The CDR3 DNA reads as TGTGCCAGCAGCGTTACTAGCGGGAGAAACGAGCAGTACTTC.